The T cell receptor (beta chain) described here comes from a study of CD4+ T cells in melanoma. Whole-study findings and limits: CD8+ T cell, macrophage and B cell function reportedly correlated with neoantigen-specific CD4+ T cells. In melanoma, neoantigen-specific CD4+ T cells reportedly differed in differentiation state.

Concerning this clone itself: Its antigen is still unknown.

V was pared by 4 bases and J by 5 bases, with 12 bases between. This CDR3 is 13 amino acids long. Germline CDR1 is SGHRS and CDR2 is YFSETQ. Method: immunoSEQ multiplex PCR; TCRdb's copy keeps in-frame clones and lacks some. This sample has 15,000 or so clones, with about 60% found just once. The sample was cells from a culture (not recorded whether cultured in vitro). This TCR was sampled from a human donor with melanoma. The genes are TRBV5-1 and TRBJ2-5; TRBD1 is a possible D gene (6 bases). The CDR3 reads CASSATGRETQYF. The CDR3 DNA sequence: TGCGCCAGCAGCGCCACAGGGCGCGAGACCCAGTACTTC.